The sequence of this T cell receptor (beta chain) was determined in a study of vaccination and CD4 T cells after COVID-19. Cultured CD4+ T cell DNA was sequenced using the Oncomine TCR Beta short-read assay. TCRdb ran MiXCR on the PCR reads and lists one entry per CDR3 protein. This sample has 6,100 or so distinct CDR3 sequences, with about two fifths found just once. A remark on this clonotype: The target antigen is unknown.

Germline V gene sequence: CDR1 SEHNR, CDR2 FQNEAQ (reference sequence). CDR3 length: 12 residues. The ends were cut back, 1 base at V and 4 bases at J, with 2 bases in the middle. Specified treatment: roughly 10-day PBMC culture with coronavirus spike peptide pools or control peptides (ViraFEST assay). Some 2 million PBMCs were grown per well alongside 9 to 10 IU/ml IL-2 and roughly 9.4 ug/ml peptide pools. The J gene is TRBJ1-5, the V gene TRBV7-9; no clear D gene. The sample was CD4+ T cells from blood, cultured in vitro. This TCR was recovered from a human donor who had recovered from COVID-19. As DNA, the CDR3 is TGTGCCAGCAGCTTAGAGAATCAGCCCCAGCATTTT. Amino acids: CASSLENQPQHF.